The 14 T cell receptor beta chains listed next were all sequenced from one sample in a study of blood T cell repertoires in COVID-19. Generated by immunoSEQ multiplex PCR, the TCRdb table keeps only in-frame clones and is missing some. The sample carries 200,000 to 250,000 clones, 82% recorded once. Material for sequencing was peripheral blood. The receptors were sampled from a woman between 70 and 85 years old with COVID-19, enrolled during active disease.

The chain has TRBV29-1 and TRBJ1-1, with D possibly being TRBD1 (6 bases). Trimming cost V 7 bases and J 1 base, with 13 bases left between them. Germline V gene sequence: CDR1 SQVTM, CDR2 ANQGSEA. This CDR3 is 13 amino acids long. The CDR3 DNA reads TGCAGCGGCCTAGCAGGGGAGAACACTGAAGCTTTCTTT. It codes for CSGLAGENTEAFF. Filled out from reference TRBV29-1 and TRBJ1-1, the complete variable domain reads SAVISQKPSRDICQRGTSLTIQCQVDSQVTMMFWYRQQPGQSLTLIATANQGSEATYESGFVIDKFPISRPNLTFSTLTVSNMSPEDSSIYLCSGLAGENTEAFFGQGTRLTVV.

The rearrangement uses TRBV4-1 and TRBJ2-7, with D tentatively TRBD1 (5 bases). This CDR3 contains 14 residues. Trimming pared 4 bases from V and 2 bases from J, leaving 12 bases between. Germline V gene sequence: CDR1 MGHRA, CDR2 YSYEKL. CDR3 nucleotides: TGCGCCAGCAGCCCAATTTGGGGCGCCTACGAGCAGTACTTC. Translation gives CASSPIWGAYEQYF.

The chain has TRBV2 and TRBJ2-7; 8 bases map to TRBD1. Looked up from germline, CDR1 is SNHLY and CDR2 is FYNNEI. V gave up 6 bases and J gave up 3 bases; unmatched junction bases: 10. This CDR3 region has 15 residues. CDR3 amino acids: CASRPGQGWSYEQYF. The CDR3 nucleotides are TGTGCCAGCAGACCCGGACAGGGTTGGAGCTACGAGCAGTACTTC. The complete variable domain, with remaining parts taken from reference TRBV2 and TRBJ2-7, reads EPEVTQTPSHQVTQMGQEVILRCVPISNHLYFYWYRQILGQKVEFLVSFYNNEISEKSEIFDDQFSVERPDGSNFTLKIRSTKLEDSAMYFCASRPGQGWSYEQYFGPGTRLTVT.

The J gene is TRBJ2-2, the V gene TRBV28, with TRBD1 as a possible D gene (6 bases). V was trimmed by 4 bases and J by 3 bases, leaving 12 bases between them. CDR1 is MDHEN and CDR2 is SYDVKM in the germline V gene. This CDR3 comprises 15 residues. The CDR3 nucleotides read TGTGCCAGCAGTTCCGGACAGAGGGACACCGGGGAGCTGTTTTTT. Its translation is CASSSGQRDTGELFF.

The chain uses TRBV6-2 or TRBV6-3 and TRBJ2-7, with 7 bases fitting TRBD2. Per the germline V gene, CDR1 is MNHEY and CDR2 is SVGEGT. The CDR3 spans 15 residues. The ends lost 5 bases at V and 6 bases at J; junction bases unmatched: 13. In DNA, the CDR3 is TGTGCCAGCAGTGAGGCGGGAGCGGGAATAGGCGAGCAGTACTTC. Translated: CASSEAGAGIGEQYF.

The chain links TRBV4-2 to TRBJ2-1, with TRBD2 matching over 7 bases. This CDR3 spans 14 amino acids. V shed 1 base and J 14 bases; nucleotides not matched to a gene: 11. CDR1 and CDR2 (germline): LGHNA, YNFKEQ. CDR3 residues: CASSQALLVGGEFF. Written as DNA, the CDR3 is TGTGCCAGCAGCCAAGCCCTTTTAGTGGGGGGGGAGTTCTTC.

As regards this clone: Other nucleotide sequences in the sample specify the same CDR3. The genes are TRBV7-9 and TRBJ2-1; D might be TRBD2 (6 bases). Germline CDR1 SEHNR, CDR2 FQNEAQ (reference sequence). The CDR3 has 14 amino acids. Trimming removed 5 bases at V and 2 bases at J, with 10 bases between. The CDR3 is CASSRGGTYNEQFF. DNA for the CDR3: TGTGCCAGCAGCCGGGGCGGGACCTACAATGAGCAGTTCTTC.

This clone was observed a single time. V is TRBV28 and J is TRBJ1-1; no reliable D call. The V end lost 5 bases, the J end lost 3 bases, and 13 bases lay between the germline ends. The CDR3 runs 14 residues. The germline V gene has CDR1 MDHEN and CDR2 SYDVKM. The CDR3 sequence is CASSPTWRYTEAFF. As DNA, the CDR3 is TGTGCCAGCAGTCCAACCTGGCGGTACACTGAAGCTTTCTTT.

CDR3 nucleotides: TGTGCCAGCAGCCCCACTAGCGGCAATGAGCAGTTCTTC. This gives the protein CASSPTSGNEQFF. The gene calls are TRBV11-2 and TRBJ2-1, with 8 bases lining up with TRBD2. V shed 5 bases, J shed 6 bases, and the junction held 3 bases outside the gene matches. Per the germline V gene, CDR1 is SGHAT and CDR2 is FQNNGV. The CDR3 loop spans 13 amino acids.

This chain links TRBV15 with TRBJ2-7; 10 nucleotides match TRBD2. Losses at the gene ends were 3 bases for V and 2 bases for J; bases not matched to a gene: 7. Germline CDR1 LNHNV, CDR2 YYDKDF (reference sequence). CDR3 size: 16 residues. CDR3 loop: CATSRGGLAGAYEQYF. The CDR3, as DNA: TGTGCCACCAGCAGGGGCGGGCTAGCGGGAGCCTACGAGCAGTACTTC.

The chain joins TRBV6-2 or TRBV6-3 to TRBJ1-5; 7 nucleotides align to TRBD1. Germline V gives CDR1 MNHEY, CDR2 SVGEGT. V lost 5 bases and J lost 7; bases outside the gene matches: 8. The CDR3 sequence is 14 residues long. The chain's CDR3 is CASSPGQVEQPQHF. The DNA of the CDR3 is TGTGCCAGCAGTCCCGGACAGGTCGAGCAGCCCCAGCATTTT.

This rearrangement joins TRBV19 to TRBJ1-2, with TRBD1 identical over 7 bases. Looked up from germline, CDR1 is LNHDA and CDR2 is SQIVND (reference sequence). The CDR3 covers 15 residues. Germline trimming cut 3 bases from V and 6 bases from J; bases unmatched to any gene: 10. The CDR3 region has the DNA TGTGCCAGTAGTATCCTTCTGGGGCAGGGGGATGGCTACACCTTC. It is translated as CASSILLGQGDGYTF.

The rearrangement uses TRBV5-1 and TRBJ2-7; 8 nucleotides line up with TRBD2. The CDR3 length is 13 residues. From germline, CDR1 is SGHRS and CDR2 YFSETQ. With 4 bases clipped from V and 2 bases from J, the junction kept 2 bases outside the gene matches. CDR3: CASSPGGTYEQYF. CDR3 coding DNA: TGCGCCAGCAGCCCGGGGGGGACCTACGAGCAGTACTTC.

This clone was seen once. V and J are TRBV28 and TRBJ2-3, with a weak D call TRBD2 (5 bases). The V and J ends lost 1 base and 5 bases respectively, with 13 bases between them. The CDR3 runs to 15 residues. Looked up from germline, CDR1 is MDHEN and CDR2 is SYDVKM. CDR3 loop: CASSLSPQREDTQYF. For the CDR3, the DNA is TGTGCCAGCAGTTTATCCCCGCAACGGGAAGATACGCAGTATTTT.